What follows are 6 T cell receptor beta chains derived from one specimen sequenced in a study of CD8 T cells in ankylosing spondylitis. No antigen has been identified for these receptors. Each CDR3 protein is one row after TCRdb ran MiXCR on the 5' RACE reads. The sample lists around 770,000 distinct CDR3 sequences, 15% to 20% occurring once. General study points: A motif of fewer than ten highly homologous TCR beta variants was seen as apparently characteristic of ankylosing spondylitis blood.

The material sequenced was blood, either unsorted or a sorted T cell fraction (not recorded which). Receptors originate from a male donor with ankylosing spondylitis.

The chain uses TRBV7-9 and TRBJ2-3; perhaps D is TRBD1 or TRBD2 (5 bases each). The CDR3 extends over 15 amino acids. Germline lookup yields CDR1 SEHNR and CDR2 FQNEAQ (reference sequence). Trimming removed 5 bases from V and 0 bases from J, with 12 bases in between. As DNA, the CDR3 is TGTGCCAGCAGCCCCCCGGGGCCTAGCACAGATACGCAGTATTTT. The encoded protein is CASSPPGPSTDTQYF.

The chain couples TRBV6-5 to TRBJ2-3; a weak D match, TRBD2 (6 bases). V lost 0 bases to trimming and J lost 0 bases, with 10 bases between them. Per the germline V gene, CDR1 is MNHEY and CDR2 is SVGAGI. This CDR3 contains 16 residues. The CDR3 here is CASSYSIAASTDTQYF. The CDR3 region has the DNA TGTGCCAGCAGTTACTCGATAGCGGCTAGCACAGATACGCAGTATTTT.

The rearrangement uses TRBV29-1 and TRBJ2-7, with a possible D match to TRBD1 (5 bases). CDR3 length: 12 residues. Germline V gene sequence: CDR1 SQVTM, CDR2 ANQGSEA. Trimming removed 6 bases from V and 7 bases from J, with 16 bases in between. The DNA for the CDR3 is TGCAGCGTAATGCAGGACACCGGTGAGCAGTACTTC. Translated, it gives CSVMQDTGEQYF.

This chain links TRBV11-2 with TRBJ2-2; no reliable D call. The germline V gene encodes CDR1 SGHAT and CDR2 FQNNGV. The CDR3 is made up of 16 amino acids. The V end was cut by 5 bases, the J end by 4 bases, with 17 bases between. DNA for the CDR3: TGTGCCAGCAGCCCCCACTCTGGGCCGGTCACCGGGGAGCTGTTTTTT. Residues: CASSPHSGPVTGELFF.

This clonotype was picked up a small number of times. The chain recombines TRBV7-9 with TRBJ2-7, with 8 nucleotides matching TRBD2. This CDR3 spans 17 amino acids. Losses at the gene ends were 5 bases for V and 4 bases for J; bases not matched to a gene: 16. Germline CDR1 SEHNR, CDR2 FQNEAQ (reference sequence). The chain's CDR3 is CASSLAPTAGARYEQYF. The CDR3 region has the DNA TGTGCCAGCAGCCTCGCCCCTACAGCGGGGGCCCGTTACGAGCAGTACTTC.

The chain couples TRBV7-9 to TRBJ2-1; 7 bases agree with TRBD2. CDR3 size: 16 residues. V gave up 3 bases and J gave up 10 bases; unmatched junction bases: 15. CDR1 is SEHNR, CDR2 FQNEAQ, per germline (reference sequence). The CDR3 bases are TGTGCCAGCAGCTTCCGGAGCGGGACTCCCGCGTACGAGCAGTTCTTC. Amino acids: CASSFRSGTPAYEQFF.